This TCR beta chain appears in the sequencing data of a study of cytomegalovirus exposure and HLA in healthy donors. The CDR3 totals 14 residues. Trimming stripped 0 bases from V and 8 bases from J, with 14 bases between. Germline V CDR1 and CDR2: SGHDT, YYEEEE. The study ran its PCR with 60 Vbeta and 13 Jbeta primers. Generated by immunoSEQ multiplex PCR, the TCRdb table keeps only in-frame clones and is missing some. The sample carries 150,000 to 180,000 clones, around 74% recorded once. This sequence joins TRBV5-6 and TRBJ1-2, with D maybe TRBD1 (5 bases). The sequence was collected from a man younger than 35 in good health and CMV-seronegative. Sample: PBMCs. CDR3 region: CASSLDWGLEGYTF. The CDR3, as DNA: TGTGCCAGCAGCTTGGATTGGGGACTGGAGGGCTACACCTTC.